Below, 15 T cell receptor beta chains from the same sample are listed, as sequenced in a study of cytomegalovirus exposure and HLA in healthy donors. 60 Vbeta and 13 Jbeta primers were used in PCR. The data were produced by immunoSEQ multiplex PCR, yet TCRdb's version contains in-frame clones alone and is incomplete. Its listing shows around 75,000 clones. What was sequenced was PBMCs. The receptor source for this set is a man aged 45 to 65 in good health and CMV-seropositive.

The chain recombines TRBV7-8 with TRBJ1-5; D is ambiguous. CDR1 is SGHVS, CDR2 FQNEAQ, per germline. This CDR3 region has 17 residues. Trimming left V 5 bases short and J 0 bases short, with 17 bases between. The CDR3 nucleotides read TGTGCCAGCAGCCCACCAGGCCTAGCTTATAGCAATCAGCCCCAGCATTTT. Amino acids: CASSPPGLAYSNQPQHF.

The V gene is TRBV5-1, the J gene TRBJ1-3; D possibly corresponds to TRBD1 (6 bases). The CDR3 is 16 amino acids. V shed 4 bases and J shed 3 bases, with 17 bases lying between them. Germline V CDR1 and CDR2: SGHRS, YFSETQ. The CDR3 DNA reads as TGCGCCAGCAGCCCCGTCCCACAGGGCGGTGGAAACACCATATATTTT. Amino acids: CASSPVPQGGGNTIYF.

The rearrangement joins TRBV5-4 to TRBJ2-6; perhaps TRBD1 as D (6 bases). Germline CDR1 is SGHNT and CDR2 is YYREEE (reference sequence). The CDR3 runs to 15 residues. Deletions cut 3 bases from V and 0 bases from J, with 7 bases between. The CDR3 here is CASSSRGSGANVLTF. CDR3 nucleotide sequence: TGTGCCAGCAGCTCCAGGGGCTCTGGGGCCAACGTCCTGACTTTC.

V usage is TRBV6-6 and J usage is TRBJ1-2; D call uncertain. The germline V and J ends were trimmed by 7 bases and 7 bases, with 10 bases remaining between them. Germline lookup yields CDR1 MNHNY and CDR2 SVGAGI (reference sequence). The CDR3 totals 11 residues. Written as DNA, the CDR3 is TGTGCCAGCAACTCGGGAGGTGGCTACACCTTC. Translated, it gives CASNSGGGYTF.

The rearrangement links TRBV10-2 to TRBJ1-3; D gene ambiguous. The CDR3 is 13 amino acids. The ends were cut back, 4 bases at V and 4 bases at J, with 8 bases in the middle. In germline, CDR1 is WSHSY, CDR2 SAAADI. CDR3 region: CASSGRTGNTIYF. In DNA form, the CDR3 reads TGCGCCAGCAGTGGGAGGACCGGAAACACCATATATTTT.

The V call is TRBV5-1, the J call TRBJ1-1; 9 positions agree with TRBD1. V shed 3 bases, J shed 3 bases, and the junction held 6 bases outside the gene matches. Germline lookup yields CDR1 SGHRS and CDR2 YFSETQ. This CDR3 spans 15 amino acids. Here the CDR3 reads CASSSYRGPDTEAFF. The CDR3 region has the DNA TGCGCCAGCAGCTCATACAGGGGGCCGGACACTGAAGCTTTCTTT.

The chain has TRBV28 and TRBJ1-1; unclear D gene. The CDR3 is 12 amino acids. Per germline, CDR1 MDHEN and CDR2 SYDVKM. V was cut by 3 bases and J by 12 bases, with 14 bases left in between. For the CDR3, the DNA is TGTGCCAGCAGTTTCGTCCTGGAGATGACTTTCTTT. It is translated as CASSFVLEMTFF. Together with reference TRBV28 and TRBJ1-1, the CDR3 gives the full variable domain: DVKVTQSSRYLVKRTGEKVFLECVQDMDHENMFWYRQDPGLGLRLIYFSYDVKMKEKGDIPEGYSVSREKKERFSLILESASTNQTSMYLCASSFVLEMTFFGQGTRLTVV.

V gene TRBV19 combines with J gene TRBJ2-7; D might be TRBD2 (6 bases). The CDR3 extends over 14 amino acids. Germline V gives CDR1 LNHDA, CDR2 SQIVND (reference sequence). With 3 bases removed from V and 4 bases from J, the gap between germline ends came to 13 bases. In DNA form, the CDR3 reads TGTGCCAGTAGTATTCCAGGGAGGATATACGAGCAGTACTTC. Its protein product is CASSIPGRIYEQYF.

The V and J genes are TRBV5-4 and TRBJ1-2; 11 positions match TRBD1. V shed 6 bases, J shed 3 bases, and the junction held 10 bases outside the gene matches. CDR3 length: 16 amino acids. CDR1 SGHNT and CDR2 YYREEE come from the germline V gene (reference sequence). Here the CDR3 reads CASTLTPGQGDYGYTF. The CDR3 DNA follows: TGTGCCAGCACACTTACTCCGGGACAGGGGGACTATGGCTACACCTTC. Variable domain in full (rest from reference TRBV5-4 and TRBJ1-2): ETGVTQSPTHLIKTRGQQVTLRCSSQSGHNTVSWYQQALGQGPQFIFQYYREEENGRGNFPPRFSGLQFPNYSSELNVNALELDDSALYLCASTLTPGQGDYGYTFGSGTRLTVV.

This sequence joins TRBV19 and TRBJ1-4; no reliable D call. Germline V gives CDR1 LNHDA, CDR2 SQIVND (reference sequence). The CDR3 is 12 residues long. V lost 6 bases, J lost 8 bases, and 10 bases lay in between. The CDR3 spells CASSANSEKLFF. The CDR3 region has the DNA TGTGCCAGTAGCGCCAACAGCGAAAAACTGTTTTTT.

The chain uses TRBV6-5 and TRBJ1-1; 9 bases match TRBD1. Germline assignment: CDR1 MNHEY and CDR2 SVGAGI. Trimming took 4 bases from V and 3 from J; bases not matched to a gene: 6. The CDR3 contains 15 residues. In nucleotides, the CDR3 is TGTGCCAGCAGTTTCTCAGGGGACAGGGACACTGAAGCTTTCTTT. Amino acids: CASSFSGDRDTEAFF.

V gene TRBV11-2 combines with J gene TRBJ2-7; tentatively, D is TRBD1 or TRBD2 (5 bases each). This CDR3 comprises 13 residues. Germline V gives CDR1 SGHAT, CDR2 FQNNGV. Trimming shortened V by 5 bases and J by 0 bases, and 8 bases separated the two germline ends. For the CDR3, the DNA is TGTGCCAGCAGCCTTGGGGGCTCCTACGAGCAGTACGTC. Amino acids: CASSLGGSYEQYV.

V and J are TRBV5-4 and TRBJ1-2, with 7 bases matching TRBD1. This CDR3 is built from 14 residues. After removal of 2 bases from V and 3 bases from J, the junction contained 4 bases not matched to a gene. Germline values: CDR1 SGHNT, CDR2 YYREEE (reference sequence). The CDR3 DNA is TGTGCCAGCAGCTTCGGACAGGCCGACTATGGCTACACCTTC. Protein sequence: CASSFGQADYGYTF.

This chain's CDR3 is CASSERGRVSGNTIYF. The CDR3, as DNA: TGTGCCAGCAGTGAGAGAGGTCGAGTCTCTGGAAACACCATATATTTT. This chain links TRBV6-1 with TRBJ1-3; D not resolved. V was clipped by 3 bases and J by 0 bases, with 12 bases between them. Germline CDR1 and CDR2: MNHNS and SASEGT. CDR3 length: 16 residues.

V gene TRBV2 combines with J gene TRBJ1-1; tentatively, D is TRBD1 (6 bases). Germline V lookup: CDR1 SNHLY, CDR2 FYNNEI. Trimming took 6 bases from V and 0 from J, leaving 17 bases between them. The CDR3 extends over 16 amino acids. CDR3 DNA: TGTGCCAGCAGCCTCCCCCAGGGGATGTTGAACACTGAAGCTTTCTTT. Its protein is CASSLPQGMLNTEAFF.